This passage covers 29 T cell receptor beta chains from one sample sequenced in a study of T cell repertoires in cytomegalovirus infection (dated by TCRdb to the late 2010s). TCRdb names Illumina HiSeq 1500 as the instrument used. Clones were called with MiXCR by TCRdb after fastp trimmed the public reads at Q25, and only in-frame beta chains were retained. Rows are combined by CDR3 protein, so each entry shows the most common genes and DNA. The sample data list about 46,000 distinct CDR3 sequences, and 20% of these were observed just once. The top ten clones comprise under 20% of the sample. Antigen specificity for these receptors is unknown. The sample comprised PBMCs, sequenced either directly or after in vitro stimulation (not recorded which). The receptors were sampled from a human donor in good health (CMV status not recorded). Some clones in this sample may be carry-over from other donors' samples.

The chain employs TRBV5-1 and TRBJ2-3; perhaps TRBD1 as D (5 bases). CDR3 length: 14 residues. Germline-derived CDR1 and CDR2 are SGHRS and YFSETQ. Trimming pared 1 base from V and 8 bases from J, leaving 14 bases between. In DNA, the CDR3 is TGCGCCAGCAGCTTGAGGCAGGGAATCGGTACGCAGTATTTT. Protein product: CASSLRQGIGTQYF.

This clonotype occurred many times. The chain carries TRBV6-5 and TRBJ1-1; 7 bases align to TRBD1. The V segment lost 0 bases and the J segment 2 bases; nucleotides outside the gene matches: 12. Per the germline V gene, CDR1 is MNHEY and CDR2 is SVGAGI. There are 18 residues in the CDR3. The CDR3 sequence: CASSYSRGQRAFNTEAFF. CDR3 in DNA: TGTGCCAGCAGTTACTCAAGGGGACAGCGAGCTTTTAACACTGAAGCTTTCTTT.

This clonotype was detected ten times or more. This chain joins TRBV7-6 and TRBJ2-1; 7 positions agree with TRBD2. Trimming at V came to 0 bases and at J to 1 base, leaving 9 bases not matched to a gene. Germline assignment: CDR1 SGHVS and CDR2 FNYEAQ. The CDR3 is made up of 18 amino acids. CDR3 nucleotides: TGTGCCAGCAGCTTAGCGCCCCTCGGCGGGAGATCCTACAATGAGCAGTTCTTC. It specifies CASSLAPLGGRSYNEQFF.

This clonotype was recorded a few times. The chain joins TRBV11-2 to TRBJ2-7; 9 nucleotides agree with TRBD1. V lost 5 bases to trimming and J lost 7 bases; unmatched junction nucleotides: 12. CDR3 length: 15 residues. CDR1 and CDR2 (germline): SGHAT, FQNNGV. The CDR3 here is CASSREQGARGEQYF. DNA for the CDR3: TGTGCCAGCAGCCGTGAACAGGGGGCGCGAGGAGAGCAGTACTTC.

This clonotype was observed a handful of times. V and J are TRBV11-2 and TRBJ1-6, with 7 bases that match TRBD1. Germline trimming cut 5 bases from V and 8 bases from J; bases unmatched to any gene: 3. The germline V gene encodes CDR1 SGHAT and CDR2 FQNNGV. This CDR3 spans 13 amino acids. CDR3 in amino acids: CASSDTGDSPLHF. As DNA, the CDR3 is TGTGCCAGCAGCGATACAGGGGATTCACCCCTCCACTTT.

For the CDR3, the DNA is TGTGCCAGCAGCTTGGGATATGAAGCTTTCTTT. Amino acids: CASSLGYEAFF. This sequence joins TRBV7-8 and TRBJ1-1; D remains unclear. Trimming stripped 3 bases from V and 7 bases from J, with 6 bases between. Germline V lookup: CDR1 SGHVS, CDR2 FQNEAQ. The CDR3 sequence is 11 residues long.

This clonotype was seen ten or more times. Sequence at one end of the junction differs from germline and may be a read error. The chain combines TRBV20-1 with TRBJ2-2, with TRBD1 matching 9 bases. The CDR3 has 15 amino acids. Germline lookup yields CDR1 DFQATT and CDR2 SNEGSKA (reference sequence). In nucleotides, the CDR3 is TGCAGTGCGAGAGGGACAGGGTTGGGCACCGGGGAGCTGTTTTTT. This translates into CSARGTGLGTGELFF.

CDR3: CASRGSSYNEQFF. The CDR3 DNA is TGTGCCAGCCGAGGTTCCTCCTACAATGAGCAGTTCTTC. The gene calls are TRBV7-9 and TRBJ2-1, with no clear D. The CDR3 has 13 amino acids. V was shortened by 8 bases and J by 0 bases, with 8 bases between the two germline ends. Per the germline V gene, CDR1 is SEHNR and CDR2 is FQNEAQ (reference sequence).

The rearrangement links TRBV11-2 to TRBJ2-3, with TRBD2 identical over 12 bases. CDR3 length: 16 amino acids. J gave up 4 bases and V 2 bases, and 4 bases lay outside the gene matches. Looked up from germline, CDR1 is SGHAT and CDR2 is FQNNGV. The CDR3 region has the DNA TGTGCCAGCAGCTTATCGCCTAGCGGGGGGGCAGATACGCAGTATTTT. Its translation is CASSLSPSGGADTQYF.

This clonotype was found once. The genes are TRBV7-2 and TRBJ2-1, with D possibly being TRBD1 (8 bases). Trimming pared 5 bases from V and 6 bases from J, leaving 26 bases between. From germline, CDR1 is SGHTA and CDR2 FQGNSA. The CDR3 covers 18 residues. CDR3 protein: CASSPGGGTGYVFNEQFF. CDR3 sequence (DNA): TGTGCCAGCAGCCCAGGGGGGGGGACAGGATATGTATTCAATGAGCAGTTCTTC.

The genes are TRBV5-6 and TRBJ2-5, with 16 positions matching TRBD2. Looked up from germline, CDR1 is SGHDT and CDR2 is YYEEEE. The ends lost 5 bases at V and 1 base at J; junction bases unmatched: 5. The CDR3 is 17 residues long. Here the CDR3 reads CASRRGTSGGAQETQYF. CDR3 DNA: TGTGCCAGCAGGCGGGGGACTAGCGGGGGGGCCCAAGAGACCCAGTACTTC.

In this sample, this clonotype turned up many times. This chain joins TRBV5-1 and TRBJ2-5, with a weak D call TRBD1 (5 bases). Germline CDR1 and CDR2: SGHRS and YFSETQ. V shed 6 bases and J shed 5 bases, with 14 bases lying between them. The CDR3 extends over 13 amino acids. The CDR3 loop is CASTSDSEETQYF. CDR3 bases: TGCGCCAGCACCTCCGACAGCGAGGAGACCCAGTACTTC.

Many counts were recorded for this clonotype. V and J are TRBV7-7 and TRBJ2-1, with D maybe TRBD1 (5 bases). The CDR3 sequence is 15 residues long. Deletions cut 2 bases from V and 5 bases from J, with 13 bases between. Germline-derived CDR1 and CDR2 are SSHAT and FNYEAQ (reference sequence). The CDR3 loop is CASSLMPGPHNEQFF. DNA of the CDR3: TGTGCCAGCAGCTTAATGCCAGGGCCCCACAATGAGCAGTTCTTC. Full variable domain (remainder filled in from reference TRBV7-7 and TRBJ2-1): GAGVSQSPRYKVTKRGQDVTLRCDPISSHATLYWYQQALGQGPEFLTYFNYEAQPDKSGLPSDRFSAERPEGSISTLTIQRTEQRDSAMYRCASSLMPGPHNEQFFGPGTRLTVL.

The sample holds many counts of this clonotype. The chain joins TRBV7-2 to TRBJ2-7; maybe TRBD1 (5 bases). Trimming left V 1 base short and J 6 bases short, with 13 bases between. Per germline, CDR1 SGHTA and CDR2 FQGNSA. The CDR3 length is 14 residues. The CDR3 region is CASSLVPGSGEQYF. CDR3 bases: TGTGCCAGCAGCTTAGTACCAGGGTCAGGCGAGCAGTACTTC.

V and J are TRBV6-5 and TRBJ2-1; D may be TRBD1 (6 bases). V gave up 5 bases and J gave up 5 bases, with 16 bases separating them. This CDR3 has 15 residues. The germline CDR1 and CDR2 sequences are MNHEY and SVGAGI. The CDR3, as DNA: TGTGCCAGCAGTCTGTGGGCAGGGGCGGACAATGAGCAGTTCTTC. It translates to CASSLWAGADNEQFF.

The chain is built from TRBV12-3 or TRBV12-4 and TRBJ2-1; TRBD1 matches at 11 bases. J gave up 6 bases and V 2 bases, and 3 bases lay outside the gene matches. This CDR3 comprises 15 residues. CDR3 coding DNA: TGTGCCAGCAGTTTAAGGGGACAGGGGGGCAATGAGCAGTTCTTC. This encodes CASSLRGQGGNEQFF.

The chain's CDR3 is CASSFHSSGRGTDTQYF. In DNA, the CDR3 is TGCGCCAGCAGCTTCCACTCTAGCGGGAGAGGAACAGATACGCAGTATTTT. This chain links TRBV5-1 with TRBJ2-3, with TRBD2 identical over 10 bases. Germline V lookup: CDR1 SGHRS, CDR2 YFSETQ. The CDR3 totals 17 residues. The junction had 9 bases not matched to a gene; V was cut back by 2 bases and J by 3 bases.

The CDR3 loop is CASSGQGVQNTEAFF. CDR3 sequence (DNA): TGTGCCAGTTCCGGACAGGGAGTTCAGAACACTGAAGCTTTCTTT. The chain uses TRBV19 and TRBJ1-1; 8 bases line up with TRBD1. With V trimmed by 8 bases and J by 1 base, 9 bases remained unmatched. The CDR3 totals 15 residues. The germline CDR1 and CDR2 sequences are LNHDA and SQIVND (reference sequence).

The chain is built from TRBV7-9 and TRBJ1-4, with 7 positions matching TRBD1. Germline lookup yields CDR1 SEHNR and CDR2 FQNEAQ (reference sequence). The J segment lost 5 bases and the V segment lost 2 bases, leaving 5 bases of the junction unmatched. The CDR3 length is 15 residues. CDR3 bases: TGTGCCAGCAGCTTACCGGGACAGCAAAATGAAAAACTGTTTTTT. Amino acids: CASSLPGQQNEKLFF.

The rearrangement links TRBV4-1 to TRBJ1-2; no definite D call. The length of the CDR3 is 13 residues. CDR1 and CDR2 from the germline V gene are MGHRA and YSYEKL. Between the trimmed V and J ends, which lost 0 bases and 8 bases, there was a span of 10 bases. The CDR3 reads CASSQEGRAGYTF. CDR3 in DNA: TGCGCCAGCAGCCAAGAGGGTCGAGCGGGCTACACCTTC.

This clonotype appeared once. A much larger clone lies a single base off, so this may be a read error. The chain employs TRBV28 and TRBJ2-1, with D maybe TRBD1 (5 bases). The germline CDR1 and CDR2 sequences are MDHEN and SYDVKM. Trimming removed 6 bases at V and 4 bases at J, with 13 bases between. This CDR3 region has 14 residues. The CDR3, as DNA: TGTGCCAGCAGGGGGCAGGGCCCATACAATGAGCAGTTCTTC. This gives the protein CASRGQGPYNEQFF.

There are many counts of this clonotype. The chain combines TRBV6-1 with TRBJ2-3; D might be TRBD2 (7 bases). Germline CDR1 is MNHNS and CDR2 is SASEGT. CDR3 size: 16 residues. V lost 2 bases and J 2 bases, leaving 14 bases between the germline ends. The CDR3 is CASSEWGAGATDTQYF. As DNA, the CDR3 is TGTGCCAGCAGTGAATGGGGGGCGGGAGCCACAGATACGCAGTATTTT.

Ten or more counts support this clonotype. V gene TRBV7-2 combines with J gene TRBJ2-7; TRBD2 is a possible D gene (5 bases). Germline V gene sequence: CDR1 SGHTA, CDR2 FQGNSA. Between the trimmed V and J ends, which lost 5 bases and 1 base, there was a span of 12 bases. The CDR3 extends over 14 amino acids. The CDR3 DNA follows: TGTGCCAGCAGCCGGACTGGCGGATCCTACGAGCAGTACTTC. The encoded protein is CASSRTGGSYEQYF.

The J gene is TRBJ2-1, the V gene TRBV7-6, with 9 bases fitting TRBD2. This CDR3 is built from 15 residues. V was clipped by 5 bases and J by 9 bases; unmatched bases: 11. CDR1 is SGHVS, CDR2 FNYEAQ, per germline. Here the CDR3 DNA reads TGTGCCAGCAGCGCACTAGCGGGTCGCGGAGGTGAGCAGTTCTTC. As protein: CASSALAGRGGEQFF.

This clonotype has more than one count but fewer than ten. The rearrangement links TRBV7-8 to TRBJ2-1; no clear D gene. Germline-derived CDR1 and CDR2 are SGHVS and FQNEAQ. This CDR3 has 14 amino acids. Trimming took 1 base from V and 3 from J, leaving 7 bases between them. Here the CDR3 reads CASSLGGNYNEQFF. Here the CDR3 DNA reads TGTGCCAGCAGCTTAGGTGGGAACTACAATGAGCAGTTCTTC. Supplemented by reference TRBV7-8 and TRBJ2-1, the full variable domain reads GAGVSQSPRYKVAKRGQDVALRCDPISGHVSLFWYQQALGQGPEFLTYFQNEAQLDKSGLPSDRFFAERPEGSVSTLKIQRTQQEDSAVYLCASSLGGNYNEQFFGPGTRLTVL.

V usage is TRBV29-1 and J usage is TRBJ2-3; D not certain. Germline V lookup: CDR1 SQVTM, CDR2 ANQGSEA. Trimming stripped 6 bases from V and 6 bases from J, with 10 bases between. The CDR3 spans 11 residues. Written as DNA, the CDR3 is TGCAGCGTCCATTTGGGGGATACGCAGTATTTT. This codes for CSVHLGDTQYF.

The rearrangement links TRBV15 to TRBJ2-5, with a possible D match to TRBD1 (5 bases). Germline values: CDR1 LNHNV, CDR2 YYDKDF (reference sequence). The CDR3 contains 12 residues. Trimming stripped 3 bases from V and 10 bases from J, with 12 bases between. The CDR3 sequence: CATSRGPGVQYF. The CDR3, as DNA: TGTGCCACCAGCAGGGGGCCGGGTGTCCAGTACTTC.

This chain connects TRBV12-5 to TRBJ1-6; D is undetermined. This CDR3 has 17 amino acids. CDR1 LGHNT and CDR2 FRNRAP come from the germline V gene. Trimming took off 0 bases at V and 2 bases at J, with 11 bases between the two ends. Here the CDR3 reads CASGLVLGRAYNSPLHF. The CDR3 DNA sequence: TGTGCTAGTGGTTTGGTACTCGGCCGGGCCTATAATTCACCCCTCCACTTT. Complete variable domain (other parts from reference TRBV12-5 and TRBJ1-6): DARVTQTPRHKVTEMGQEVTMRCQPILGHNTVFWYRQTMMQGLELLAYFRNRAPLDDSGMPKDRFSAEMPDATLATLKIQPSEPRDSAVYFCASGLVLGRAYNSPLHFGNGTRLTVT.

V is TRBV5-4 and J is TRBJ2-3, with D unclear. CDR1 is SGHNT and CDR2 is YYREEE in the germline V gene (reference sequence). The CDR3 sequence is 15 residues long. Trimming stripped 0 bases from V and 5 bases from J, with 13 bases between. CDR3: CASSLATRQVDTQYF. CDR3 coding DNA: TGTGCCAGCAGCTTGGCCACCCGCCAAGTAGATACGCAGTATTTT.